The present entry profiles one T cell receptor (beta chain) with its context. The sample originates from a study of blood T cell repertoires in COVID-19. The method was immunoSEQ multiplex PCR; TCRdb's version includes in-frame clones alone and lacks a portion of them. The sample lists roughly 140,000 clones; around 80% were seen once. CDR1 SNHLY and CDR2 FYNNEI come from the germline V gene. Trimming shortened V by 4 bases and J by 3 bases, and 16 bases separated the two germline ends. CDR3 length: 16 amino acids. The J gene is TRBJ2-1, the V gene TRBV2; D may be TRBD1 (5 bases). The material sequenced was peripheral blood. The source is a man between 70 and 80 years old who had recovered from COVID-19. The CDR3 bases are TGTGCCAGCAGTGGTGGGTCAGGGTGGGACTACAATGAGCAGTTCTTC. As protein: CASSGGSGWDYNEQFF.